The 4 T cell receptor beta chains in this list originate from one sample, sequenced in a study of T cell responses to AZD1222 COVID-19 vaccine. TCRdb's table, derived via immunoSEQ multiplex PCR, lists solely in-frame clones and lacks some. The sample has tens of thousands of clones; 90% to 95% are singletons. This material consisted of peripheral blood, taken 28 days after the second dose of the MenACWY control vaccine. These receptors all come from an adult who received the MenACWY meningococcal vaccine as a control.

This clone showed up just once. The V gene is TRBV9, the J gene TRBJ1-1, with a possible D match to TRBD1 (5 bases). Deletions cut 3 bases from V and 4 bases from J, with 16 bases between. Germline V CDR1 and CDR2: SGDLS, YYNGEE. CDR3 length: 15 amino acids. The chain's CDR3 is CASSATGGYSTEAFF. The CDR3 DNA follows: TGTGCCAGCAGCGCCACGGGGGGGTATAGCACTGAAGCTTTCTTT. Full variable domain (rest looked up from reference TRBV9 and TRBJ1-1): DSGVTQTPKHLITATGQRVTLRCSPRSGDLSVYWYQQSLDQGLQFLIQYYNGEERAKGNILERFSAQQFPDLHSELNLSSLELGDSALYFCASSATGGYSTEAFFGQGTRLTVV.

The V call is TRBV5-1, the J call TRBJ1-4; unclear D gene. This CDR3 spans 13 amino acids. The ends were cut back, 8 bases at V and 7 bases at J, with 15 bases in the middle. Germline V gene data show CDR1 as SGHRS and CDR2 as YFSETQ. The CDR3 DNA reads TGCGCCAGTACCGACGGGTGGGGTGAAAAACTGTTTTTT. It is translated as CASTDGWGEKLFF.

This chain links TRBV7-8 with TRBJ1-6, with no clear D. V lost 5 bases to trimming and J lost 5 bases, with 10 bases between them. This CDR3 has 14 amino acids. The germline V gene encodes CDR1 SGHVS and CDR2 FQNEAQ. The CDR3 reads CASSLAPDNSPLHF. CDR3 sequence (DNA): TGTGCCAGCAGCCTGGCTCCGGATAATTCACCCCTCCACTTT.

The chain links TRBV6-5 to TRBJ2-7; D not resolved. V was clipped by 2 bases and J by 0 bases, with 8 bases between them. The V gene's germline CDR1 is MNHEY and CDR2 SVGAGI. CDR3 length: 14 amino acids. DNA for the CDR3: TGTGCCAGCAGTTACCGGCCAGTCTCCTACGAGCAGTACTTC. This translates into CASSYRPVSYEQYF.